The clone carrying this TCR beta chain came up a few times. Its target is unknown. TCR beta cDNA libraries included unique molecular identifiers. The source material, about 0.95 to 11 million T cells, gave rise to about 460,000 cDNA molecules. TCRdb reanalysed the PCR reads using MiXCR and keeps one entry per CDR3 protein. The data contain roughly 800,000 distinct CDR3 sequences, around 27% of them singletons. The data were obtained in a study of post-analysis software for immune sequencing data. For the study at large: The patients showed relapsing-remitting, secondary progressive and progressive-relapsing multiple sclerosis courses. Whole-study results and caveats: Strong co-clustering by F measure was evident for samples that had been prepared in the same batch. Normalized Chao1 diversity in multiple sclerosis patients fell significantly below that of controls. Comparison of patients with controls showed 5 or 6 TRBV segments more frequent in patients, TRBV5-6, TRBV5-1 and TRBV20-1 among them.

V was pared by 7 bases and J by 5 bases, with 13 bases of the junction left unmatched. The CDR3 runs 15 residues. Per germline, CDR1 SQVTM and CDR2 ANQGSEA. The gene calls are TRBV29-1 and TRBJ2-7, with 11 bases that match TRBD1. The receptor's source is a girl between 5 and 17 years old with multiple sclerosis. What was sequenced was blood. This chain's CDR3 is CSASSQRTGGDEQYF. CDR3 nucleotide sequence: TGCAGCGCCTCCTCCCAGAGGACAGGGGGCGACGAGCAGTACTTC.